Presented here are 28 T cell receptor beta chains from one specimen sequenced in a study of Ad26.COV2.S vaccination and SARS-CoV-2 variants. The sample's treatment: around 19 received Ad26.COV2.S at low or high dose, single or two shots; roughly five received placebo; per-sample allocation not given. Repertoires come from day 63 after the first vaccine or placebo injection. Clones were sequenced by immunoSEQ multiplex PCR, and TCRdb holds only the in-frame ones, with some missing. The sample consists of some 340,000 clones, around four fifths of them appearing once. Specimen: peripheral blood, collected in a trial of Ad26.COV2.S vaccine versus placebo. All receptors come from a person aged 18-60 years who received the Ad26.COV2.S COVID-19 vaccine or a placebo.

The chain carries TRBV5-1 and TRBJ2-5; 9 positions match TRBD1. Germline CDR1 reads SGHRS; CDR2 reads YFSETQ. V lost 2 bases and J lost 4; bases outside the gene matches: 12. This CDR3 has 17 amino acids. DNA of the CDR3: TGCGCCAGCAGCTTATACCCGGGACAGGGTCGCGCAGAGACCCAGTACTTC. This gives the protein CASSLYPGQGRAETQYF.

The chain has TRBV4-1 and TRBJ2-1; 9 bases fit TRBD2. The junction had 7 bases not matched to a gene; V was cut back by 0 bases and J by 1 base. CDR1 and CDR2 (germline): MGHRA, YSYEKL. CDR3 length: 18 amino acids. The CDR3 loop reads CASSQDYATSGSYNEQFF. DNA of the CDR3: TGCGCCAGCAGCCAAGATTACGCGACTAGCGGATCCTACAATGAGCAGTTCTTC.

In nucleotides, the CDR3 is TGTGCCACCAGTGATTTGCTCGGGGGGAGGGATGAGCAGTTCTTC. Residues: CATSDLLGGRDEQFF. The chain recombines TRBV24-1 with TRBJ2-1, with TRBD2 matching over 7 bases. V shed 0 bases and J 8 bases; nucleotides not matched to a gene: 6. Germline CDR1 reads KGHDR; CDR2 reads SFDVKD. This CDR3 contains 15 residues.

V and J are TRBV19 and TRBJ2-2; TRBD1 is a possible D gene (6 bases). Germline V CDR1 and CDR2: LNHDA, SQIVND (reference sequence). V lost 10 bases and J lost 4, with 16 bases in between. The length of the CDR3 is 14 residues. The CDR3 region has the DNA TGTGCCACTCAGACAGGACTCATCACCGGGGAGCTGTTTTTT. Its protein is CATQTGLITGELFF.

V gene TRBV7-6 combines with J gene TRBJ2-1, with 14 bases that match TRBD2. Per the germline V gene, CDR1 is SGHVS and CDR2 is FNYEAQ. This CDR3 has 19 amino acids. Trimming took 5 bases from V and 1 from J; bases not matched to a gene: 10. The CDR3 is CASSPRLAGGPKSYNEQFF. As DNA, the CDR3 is TGTGCCAGCAGCCCGAGACTAGCGGGGGGGCCTAAATCCTACAATGAGCAGTTCTTC.

DNA for the CDR3: TGCGCCAGCAGCTTTAACGGACAGGGCTCTGGAAACACCATATATTTT. Translation: CASSFNGQGSGNTIYF. The chain has TRBV5-1 and TRBJ1-3, with TRBD1 matching over 8 bases. This CDR3 has 16 residues. V gave up 2 bases and J gave up 0 bases; unmatched junction bases: 4. The germline V gene encodes CDR1 SGHRS and CDR2 YFSETQ.

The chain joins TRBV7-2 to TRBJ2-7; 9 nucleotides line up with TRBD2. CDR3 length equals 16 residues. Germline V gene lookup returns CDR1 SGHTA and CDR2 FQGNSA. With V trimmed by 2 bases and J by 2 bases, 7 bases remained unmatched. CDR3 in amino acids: CASSLNTLAGAYEQYF. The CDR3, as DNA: TGTGCCAGCAGCTTAAATACTTTAGCGGGGGCCTACGAGCAGTACTTC. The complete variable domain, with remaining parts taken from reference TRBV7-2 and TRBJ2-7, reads GAGVSQSPSNKVTEKGKDVELRCDPISGHTALYWYRQSLGQGLEFLIYFQGNSAPDKSGLPSDRFSAERTGGSVSTLTIQRTQQEDSAVYLCASSLNTLAGAYEQYFGPGTRLTVT.

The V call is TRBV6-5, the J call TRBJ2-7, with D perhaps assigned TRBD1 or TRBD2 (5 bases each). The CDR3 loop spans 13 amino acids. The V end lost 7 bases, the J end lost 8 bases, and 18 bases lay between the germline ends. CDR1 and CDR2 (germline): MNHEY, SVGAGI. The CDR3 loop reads CASTQPGPSKQYF. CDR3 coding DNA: TGTGCCAGCACCCAGCCGGGGCCCTCAAAGCAGTACTTC.

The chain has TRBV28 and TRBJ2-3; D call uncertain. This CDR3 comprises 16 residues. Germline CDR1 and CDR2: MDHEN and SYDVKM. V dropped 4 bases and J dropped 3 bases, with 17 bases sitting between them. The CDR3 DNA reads TGTGCCAGCAGTTCCCCGACCTATCGATCGACAGATACGCAGTATTTT. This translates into CASSSPTYRSTDTQYF.

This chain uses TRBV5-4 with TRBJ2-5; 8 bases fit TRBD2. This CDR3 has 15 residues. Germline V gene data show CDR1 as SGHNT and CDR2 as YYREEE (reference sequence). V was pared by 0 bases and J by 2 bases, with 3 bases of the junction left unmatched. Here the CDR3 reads CASSLGTSGQETQYF. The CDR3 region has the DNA TGTGCCAGCAGCTTGGGTACTAGCGGTCAAGAGACCCAGTACTTC.

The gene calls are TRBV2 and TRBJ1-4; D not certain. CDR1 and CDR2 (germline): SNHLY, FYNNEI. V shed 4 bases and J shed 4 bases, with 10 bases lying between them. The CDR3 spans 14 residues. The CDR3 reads CASSGGPSNEKLFF. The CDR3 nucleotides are TGTGCCAGCAGTGGCGGTCCAAGTAATGAAAAACTGTTTTTT.

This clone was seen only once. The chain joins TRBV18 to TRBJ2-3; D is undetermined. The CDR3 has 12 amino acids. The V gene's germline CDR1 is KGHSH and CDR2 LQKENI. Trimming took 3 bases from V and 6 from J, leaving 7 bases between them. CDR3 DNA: TGTGCCAGCTCACCCTCTGCCGATACGCAGTATTTT. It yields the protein CASSPSADTQYF.

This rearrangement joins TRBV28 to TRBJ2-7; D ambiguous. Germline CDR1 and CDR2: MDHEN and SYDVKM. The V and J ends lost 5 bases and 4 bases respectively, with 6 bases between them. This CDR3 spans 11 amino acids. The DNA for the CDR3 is TGTGCCAGCAGTCTTCAATACGAGCAGTACTTC. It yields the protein CASSLQYEQYF.

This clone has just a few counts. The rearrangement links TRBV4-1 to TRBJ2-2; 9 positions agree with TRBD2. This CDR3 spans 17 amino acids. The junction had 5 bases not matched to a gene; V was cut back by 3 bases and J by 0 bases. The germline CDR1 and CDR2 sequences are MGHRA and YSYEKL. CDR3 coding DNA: TGCGCCAGCAGCCAGGGCGCGGGGGGGTCGAACACCGGGGAGCTGTTTTTT. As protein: CASSQGAGGSNTGELFF.

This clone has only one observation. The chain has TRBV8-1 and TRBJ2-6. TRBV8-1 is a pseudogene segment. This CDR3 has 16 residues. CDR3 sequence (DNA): TGTGGCAGTGCATCCGCAGCCCTGGGGGGCGCCAACGTCCTGACTTTC. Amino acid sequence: CGSASAALGGANVLTF.

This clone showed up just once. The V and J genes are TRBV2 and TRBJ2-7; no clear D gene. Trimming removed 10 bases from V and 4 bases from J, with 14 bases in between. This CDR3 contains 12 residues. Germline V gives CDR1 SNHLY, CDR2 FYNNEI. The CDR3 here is CAIQPTVYEQYF. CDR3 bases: TGTGCCATCCAACCCACAGTTTACGAGCAGTACTTC.

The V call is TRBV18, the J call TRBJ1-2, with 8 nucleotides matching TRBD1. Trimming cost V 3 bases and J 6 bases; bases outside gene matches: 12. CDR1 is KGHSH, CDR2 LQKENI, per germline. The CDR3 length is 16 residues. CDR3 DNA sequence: TGTGCCAGCTCACCCCTGTCGGACAGGGTTTTCCATGGCTACACCTTC. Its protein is CASSPLSDRVFHGYTF.

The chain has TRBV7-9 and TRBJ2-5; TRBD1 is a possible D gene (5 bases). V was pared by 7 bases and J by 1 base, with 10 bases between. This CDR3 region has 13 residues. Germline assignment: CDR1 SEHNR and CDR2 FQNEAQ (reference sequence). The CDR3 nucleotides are TGTGCCAGCACTACGACAGTCCAAGAGACCCAGTACTTC. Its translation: CASTTTVQETQYF. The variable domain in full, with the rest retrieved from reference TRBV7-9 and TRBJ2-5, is DTGVSQNPRHKITKRGQNVTFRCDPISEHNRLYWYRQTLGQGPEFLTYFQNEAQLEKSRLLSDRFSAERPKGSFSTLEIQRTEQGDSAMYLCASTTTVQETQYFGPGTRLLVL.

In DNA, the CDR3 is TGTGCCAGCAGAAGAATTACTTCAGGGGGCGCGACTGAAGCTTTCTTT. Translation gives CASRRITSGGATEAFF. The chain has TRBV5-6 and TRBJ1-1; TRBD1 aligns across 8 bases. V dropped 5 bases and J dropped 5; count of bases not matched to a gene: 14. This CDR3 spans 16 amino acids. Germline CDR1 and CDR2: SGHDT and YYEEEE.

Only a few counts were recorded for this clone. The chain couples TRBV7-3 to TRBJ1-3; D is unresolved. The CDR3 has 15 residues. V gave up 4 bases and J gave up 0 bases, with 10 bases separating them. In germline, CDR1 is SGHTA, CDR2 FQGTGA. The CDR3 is CASSSAWVSGNTIYF. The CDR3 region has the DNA TGTGCCAGCAGCTCAGCTTGGGTCTCTGGAAACACCATATATTTT.

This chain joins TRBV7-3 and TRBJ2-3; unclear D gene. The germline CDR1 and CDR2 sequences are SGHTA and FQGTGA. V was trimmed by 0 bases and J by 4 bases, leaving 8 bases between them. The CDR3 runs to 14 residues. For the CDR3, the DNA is TGTGCCAGCAGCTTAACGGCCCTTGCAGATACGCAGTATTTT. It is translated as CASSLTALADTQYF.

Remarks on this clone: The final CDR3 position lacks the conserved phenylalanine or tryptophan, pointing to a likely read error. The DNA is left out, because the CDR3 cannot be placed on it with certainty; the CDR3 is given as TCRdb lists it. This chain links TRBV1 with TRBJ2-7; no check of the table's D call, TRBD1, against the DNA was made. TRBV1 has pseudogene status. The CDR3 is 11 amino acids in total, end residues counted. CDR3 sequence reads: CTSSQRTDPVY.

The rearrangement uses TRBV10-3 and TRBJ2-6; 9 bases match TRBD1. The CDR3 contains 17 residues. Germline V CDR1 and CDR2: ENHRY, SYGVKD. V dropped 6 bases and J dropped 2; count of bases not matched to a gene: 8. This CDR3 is CAISPGTGNTGANVLTF. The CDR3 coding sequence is TGTGCCATCAGCCCCGGGACAGGGAATACTGGGGCCAACGTCCTGACTTTC.

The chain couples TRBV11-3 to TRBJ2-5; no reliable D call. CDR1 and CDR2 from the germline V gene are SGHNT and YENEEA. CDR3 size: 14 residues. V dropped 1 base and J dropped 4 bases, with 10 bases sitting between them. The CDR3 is CASSLGVAVETQYF. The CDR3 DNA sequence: TGTGCCAGCAGCTTAGGAGTGGCCGTAGAGACCCAGTACTTC.

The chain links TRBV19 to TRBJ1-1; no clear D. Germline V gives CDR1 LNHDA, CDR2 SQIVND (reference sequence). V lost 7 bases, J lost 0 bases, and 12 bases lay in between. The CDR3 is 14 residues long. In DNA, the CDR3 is TGTGCCAGTAACCCTCCGCAAATGAACACTGAAGCTTTCTTT. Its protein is CASNPPQMNTEAFF.

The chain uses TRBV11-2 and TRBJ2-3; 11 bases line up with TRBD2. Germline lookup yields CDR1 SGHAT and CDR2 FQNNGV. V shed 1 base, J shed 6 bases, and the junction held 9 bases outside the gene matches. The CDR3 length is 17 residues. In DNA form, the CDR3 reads TGTGCCAGCAGCTTAGTAGTTTTAGCGGGGGGGGCCGATACGCAGTATTTT. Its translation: CASSLVVLAGGADTQYF.

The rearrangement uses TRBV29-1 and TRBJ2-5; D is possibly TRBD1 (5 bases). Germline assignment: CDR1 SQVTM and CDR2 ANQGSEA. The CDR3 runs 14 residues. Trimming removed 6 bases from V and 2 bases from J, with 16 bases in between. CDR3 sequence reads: CSVKGPVGQETQYF. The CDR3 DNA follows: TGCAGCGTAAAGGGGCCGGTGGGGCAAGAGACCCAGTACTTC.

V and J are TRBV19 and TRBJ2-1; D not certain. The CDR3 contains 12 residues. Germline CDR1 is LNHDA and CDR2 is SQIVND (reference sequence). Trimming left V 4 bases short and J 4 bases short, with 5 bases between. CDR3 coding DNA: TGTGCCAGTAGTAACGGGTACAATGAGCAGTTCTTC. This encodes CASSNGYNEQFF.